These T cell receptor beta chains were read from a single sample in a study of tumor-infiltrating lymphocytes in primary liver carcinoma. TCRdb re-called the multiplex PCR reads through MiXCR, storing one row per CDR3 protein. The sample has about 330,000 distinct CDR3 sequences; around 60% are singletons. Material: peripheral blood. Receptors originate from a man aged 35 to 55 with primary liver carcinoma and hepatitis B virus infection. CDR3s include the opening cysteine and the closing phenylalanine or tryptophan. The listing skips clone size in some rows; elsewhere it reads once, few, many or a size class.

TRBJ2-1,TRBV11-1,-,CASSLVISPLSNEKFF
TRBJ1-2,TRBV30,few,CAFWPGYGYTF
TRBJ2-3,TRBV6-5,many,CASSLVGGGTDTQYF
TRBJ2-4,TRBV11-2,many,CASSLEGGGLAKNIQYF
TRBJ2-7,TRBV29-1,many,CSVISQRGTYEQYF
TRBJ2-1,TRBV11-3,-,CAYSVAGSGELFF
TRBJ2-1,TRBV7-8,-,CVSRSLGGNEQFF
TRBJ2-7,TRBV12-3/TRBV12-4,once,CASSPRPSYEQNF
TRBJ1-5,TRBV6-2/TRBV6-3,-,CARRKTTGEHQPQHF
TRBJ2-5,TRBV4-2,many,CASSQDPPGGEETQYF
TRBJ2-1,TRBV11-2,-,CDSSSGEYNEQFF
TRBJ2-7,TRBV6-1,few,CASSNQATYEQYF
TRBJ1-4,TRBV29-1,many,CSVEVFNEKLFF
TRBJ2-2,TRBV7-8,-,CAISLKAGSTGELFF
TRBJ2-1,TRBV12-3/TRBV12-4,-,CASSPGTGSNEQFF
TRBJ2-1,TRBV5-4,-,CASSLPPGQGANEQFF
TRBJ2-5,TRBV29-1,many,CSAGGETQYF
TRBJ2-5,TRBV6-5,-,CSSSYSTTGETQYF
TRBJ2-1,TRBV11-2,-,CTSSFHVAGKPISYNEQFF
TRBJ2-5,TRBV24-1,few,CATGTGLTQYF
TRBJ2-4,TRBV7-9,-,CASSLERLWTTHTKNIQYF
TRBJ2-3,TRBV7-9,-,CASILVLSWTASSGRITDTQYF
TRBJ2-7,TRBV6-1,many,CASSEAAGQHYEQYF
TRBJ2-5,TRBV6-2/TRBV6-3,few,CASSLGTSGLKTQYF
TRBJ2-2,TRBV11-1,-,CASSENRENTGELFF
TRBJ2-1,TRBV11-2,-,CTSSLVRTGGGEQFF
TRBJ2-7,TRBV6-2/TRBV6-3,-,CASSLAPQGEQYF
TRBJ2-7,TRBV11-1,-,CASSQGIEHYF
TRBJ2-6,TRBV7-9,-,CASSLDSGADVLTF
TRBJ2-5,TRBV5-1,-,CASTFGVARNQETQYF
TRBJ2-1,TRBV2,-,CASRPGSYNEQFF
TRBJ1-1,TRBV6-6,-,CASSKDTRRATEAFF
TRBJ1-5,TRBV23-1,-,CASSHKGQGDQPQHF
TRBJ2-5,TRBV5-1,-,CASSWGWTGTQETQYF
TRBJ2-5,TRBV11-2,-,CAGSFDGRRGETEYF
TRBJ2-5,TRBV11-2,-,CASCMRLTQETQYF
TRBJ1-1,TRBV19,-,CASSSGQLNTEAFF
TRBJ2-1,TRBV24-1,-,CATSDLRGSGRYGEQFF
TRBJ2-3,TRBV6-6,many,CASSSSGTPDTQYF
TRBJ2-7,TRBV5-5,-,CASSLASGRRTYEQYF
TRBJ2-2,TRBV4-1,few,CASTHRVVDTGELFF
TRBJ2-7,TRBV11-2,-,CASSSYWGTGSYERYF
TRBJ2-5,TRBV11-2,-,CASSFIIGAPKTQYF
TRBJ2-3,TRBV11-2,-,CASSLGLSPDSHYF
TRBJ2-5,TRBV11-2,-,CASSLREGLRGPETQYF
TRBJ2-7,TRBV10-3,-,CATRMDSNEQYF
TRBJ1-1,TRBV9,-,CASSPRQDSHETFF
TRBJ2-7,TRBV6-2/TRBV6-3,many,CASSPADYEQYF
TRBJ2-7,TRBV5-1,-,CASSLYWTSKQYF
TRBJ1-5,TRBV13,once,CASSHGGTSNQPQHF
TRBJ2-6,TRBV11-2,-,CASSTGPGANPLTF
TRBJ1-2,TRBV28,few,CVSSLSDRVGGYTF
TRBJ1-1,TRBV11-2,-,CASNSTLCSENAEAFF
TRBJ2-1,TRBV10-1,-,CASSGWSDYNNEQFF
TRBJ2-1,TRBV6-2/TRBV6-3,once,CASSQELAGGEQFF